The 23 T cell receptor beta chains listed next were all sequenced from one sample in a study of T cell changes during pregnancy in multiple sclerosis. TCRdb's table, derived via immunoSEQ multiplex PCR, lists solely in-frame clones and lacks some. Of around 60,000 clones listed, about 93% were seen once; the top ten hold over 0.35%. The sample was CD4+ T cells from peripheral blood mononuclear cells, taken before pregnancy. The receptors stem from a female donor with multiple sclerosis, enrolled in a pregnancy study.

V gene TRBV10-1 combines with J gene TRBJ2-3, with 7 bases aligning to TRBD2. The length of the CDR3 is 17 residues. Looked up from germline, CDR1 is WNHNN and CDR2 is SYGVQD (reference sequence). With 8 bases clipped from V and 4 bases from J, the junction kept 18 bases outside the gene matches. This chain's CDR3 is CASWGGEGLEHADTQYF. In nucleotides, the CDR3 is TGCGCCAGCTGGGGTGGGGAGGGGTTGGAGCACGCAGATACGCAGTATTTT.

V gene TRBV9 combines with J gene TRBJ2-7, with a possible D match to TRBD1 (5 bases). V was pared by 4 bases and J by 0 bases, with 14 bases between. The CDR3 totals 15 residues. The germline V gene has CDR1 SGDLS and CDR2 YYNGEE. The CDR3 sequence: CASSPQGVSSYEQYF. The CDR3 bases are TGTGCCAGCAGCCCCCAAGGGGTTAGCTCCTACGAGCAGTACTTC.

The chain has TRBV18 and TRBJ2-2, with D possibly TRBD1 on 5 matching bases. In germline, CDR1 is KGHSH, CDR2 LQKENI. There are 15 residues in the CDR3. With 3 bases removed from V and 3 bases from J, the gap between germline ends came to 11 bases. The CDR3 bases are TGTGCCAGCTCACCGCGCAGGGCTGACACCGGGGAGCTGTTTTTT. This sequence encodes CASSPRRADTGELFF.

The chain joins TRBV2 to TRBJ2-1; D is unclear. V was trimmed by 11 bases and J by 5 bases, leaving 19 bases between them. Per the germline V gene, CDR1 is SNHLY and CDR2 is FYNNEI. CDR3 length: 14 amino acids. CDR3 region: CAGYLQTQNNEQFF. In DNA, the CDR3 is TGTGCCGGATATCTCCAAACACAGAACAATGAGCAGTTCTTC. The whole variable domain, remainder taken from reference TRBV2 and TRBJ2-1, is EPEVTQTPSHQVTQMGQEVILRCVPISNHLYFYWYRQILGQKVEFLVSFYNNEISEKSEIFDDQFSVERPDGSNFTLKIRSTKLEDSAMYFCAGYLQTQNNEQFFGPGTRLTVL.

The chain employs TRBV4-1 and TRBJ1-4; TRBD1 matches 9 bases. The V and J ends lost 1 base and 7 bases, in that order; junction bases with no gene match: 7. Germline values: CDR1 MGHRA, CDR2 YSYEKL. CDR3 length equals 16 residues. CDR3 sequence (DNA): TGCGCCAGCAGCCAAGCGGGACAGGGTGAAGGTGAAAAACTGTTTTTT. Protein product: CASSQAGQGEGEKLFF.

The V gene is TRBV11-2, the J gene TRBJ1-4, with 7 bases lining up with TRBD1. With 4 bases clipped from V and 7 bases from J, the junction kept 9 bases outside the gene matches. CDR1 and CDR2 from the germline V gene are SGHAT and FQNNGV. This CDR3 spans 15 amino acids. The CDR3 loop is CASSSKLQGSEKLFF. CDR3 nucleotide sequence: TGTGCCAGCAGCTCCAAACTACAGGGGTCTGAAAAACTGTTTTTT.

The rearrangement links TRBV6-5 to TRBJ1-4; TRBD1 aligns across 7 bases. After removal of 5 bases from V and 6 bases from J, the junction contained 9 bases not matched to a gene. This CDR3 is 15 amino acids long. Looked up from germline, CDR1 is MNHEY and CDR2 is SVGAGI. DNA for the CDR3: TGTGCCAGCAGTGGGAGGAGGGGGCTGGATGAAAAACTGTTTTTT. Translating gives CASSGRRGLDEKLFF.

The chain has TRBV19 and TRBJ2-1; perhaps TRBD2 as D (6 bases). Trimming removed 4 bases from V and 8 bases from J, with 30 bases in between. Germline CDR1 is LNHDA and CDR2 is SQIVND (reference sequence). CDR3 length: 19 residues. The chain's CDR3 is CASSTQLALGSVSIHEQFF. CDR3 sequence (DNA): TGTGCCAGTAGTACACAACTAGCCCTGGGTAGCGTAAGCATCCATGAGCAGTTCTTC.

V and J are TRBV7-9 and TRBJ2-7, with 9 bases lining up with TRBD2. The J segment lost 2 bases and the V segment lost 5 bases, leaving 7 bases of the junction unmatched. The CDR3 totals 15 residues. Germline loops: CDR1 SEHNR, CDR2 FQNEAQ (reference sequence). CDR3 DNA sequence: TGTGCCAGCAGCGTGCGGGCTAGCGGGACCTACGAGCAGTACTTC. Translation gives CASSVRASGTYEQYF.

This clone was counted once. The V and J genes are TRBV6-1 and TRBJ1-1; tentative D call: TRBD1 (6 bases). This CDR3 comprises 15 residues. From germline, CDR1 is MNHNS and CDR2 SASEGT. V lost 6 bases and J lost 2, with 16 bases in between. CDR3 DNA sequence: TGTGCCAGCAGCCTACACAGGGATCGAAACACTGAAGCTTTCTTT. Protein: CASSLHRDRNTEAFF.

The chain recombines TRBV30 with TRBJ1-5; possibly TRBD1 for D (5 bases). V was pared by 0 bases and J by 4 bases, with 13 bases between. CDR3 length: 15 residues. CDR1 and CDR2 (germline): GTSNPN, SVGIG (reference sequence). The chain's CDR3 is CAWSVESGGNQPQHF. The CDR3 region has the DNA TGTGCCTGGAGTGTAGAATCGGGGGGTAATCAGCCCCAGCATTTT.

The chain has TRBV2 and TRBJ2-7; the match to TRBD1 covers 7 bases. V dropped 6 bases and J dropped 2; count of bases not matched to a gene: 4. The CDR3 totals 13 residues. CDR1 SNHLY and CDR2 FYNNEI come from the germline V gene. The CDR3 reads CASRRDSPYEQYF. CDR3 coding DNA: TGTGCCAGCAGGAGGGACAGCCCCTACGAGCAGTACTTC.

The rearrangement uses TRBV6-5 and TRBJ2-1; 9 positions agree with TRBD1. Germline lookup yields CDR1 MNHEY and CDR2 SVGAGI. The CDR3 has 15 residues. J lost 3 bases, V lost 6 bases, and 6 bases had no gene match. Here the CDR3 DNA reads TGTGCCAGCAGACCACAGGGGGCGGTCTACAATGAGCAGTTCTTC. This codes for CASRPQGAVYNEQFF.

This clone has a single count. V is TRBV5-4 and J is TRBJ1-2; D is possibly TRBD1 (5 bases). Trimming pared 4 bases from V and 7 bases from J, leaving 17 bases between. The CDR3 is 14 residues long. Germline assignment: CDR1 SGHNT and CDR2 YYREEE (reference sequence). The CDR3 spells CASSPWGEAGGYTF. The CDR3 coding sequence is TGTGCCAGCAGCCCATGGGGGGAGGCTGGTGGCTACACCTTC.

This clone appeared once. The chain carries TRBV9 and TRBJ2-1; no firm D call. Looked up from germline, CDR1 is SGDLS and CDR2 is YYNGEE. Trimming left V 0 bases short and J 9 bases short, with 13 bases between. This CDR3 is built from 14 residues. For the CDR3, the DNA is TGTGCCAGCAGCGTAGGAATCCACCCCGGTGAGCAGTTCTTC. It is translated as CASSVGIHPGEQFF.

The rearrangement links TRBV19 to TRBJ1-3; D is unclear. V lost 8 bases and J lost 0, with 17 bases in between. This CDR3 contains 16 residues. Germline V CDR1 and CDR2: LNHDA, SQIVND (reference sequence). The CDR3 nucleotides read TGTGCCAGTGACGGGAGGCGGACGAGCTCTGGAAACACCATATATTTT. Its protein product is CASDGRRTSSGNTIYF.

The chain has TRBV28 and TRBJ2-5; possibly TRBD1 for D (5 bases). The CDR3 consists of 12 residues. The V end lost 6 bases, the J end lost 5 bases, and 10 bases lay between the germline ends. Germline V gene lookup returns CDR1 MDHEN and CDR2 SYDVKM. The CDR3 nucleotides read TGTGCCAGCAGAACCGCAGGGGAGACCCAGTACTTC. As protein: CASRTAGETQYF. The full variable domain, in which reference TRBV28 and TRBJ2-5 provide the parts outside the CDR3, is DVKVTQSSRYLVKRTGEKVFLECVQDMDHENMFWYRQDPGLGLRLIYFSYDVKMKEKGDIPEGYSVSREKKERFSLILESASTNQTSMYLCASRTAGETQYFGPGTRLLVL.

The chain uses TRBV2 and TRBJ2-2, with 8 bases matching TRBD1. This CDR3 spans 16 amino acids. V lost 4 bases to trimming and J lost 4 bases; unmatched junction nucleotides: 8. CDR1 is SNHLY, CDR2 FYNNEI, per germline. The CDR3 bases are TGTGCCAGCAGTGTCGACAGGGGAATGGGCACCGGGGAGCTGTTTTTT. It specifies CASSVDRGMGTGELFF.

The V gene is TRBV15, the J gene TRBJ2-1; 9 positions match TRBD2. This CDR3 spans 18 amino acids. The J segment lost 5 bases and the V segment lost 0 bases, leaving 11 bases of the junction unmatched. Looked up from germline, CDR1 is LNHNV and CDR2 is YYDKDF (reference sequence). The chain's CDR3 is CATSRDIAGGSKDNEQFF. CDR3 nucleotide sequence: TGTGCCACCAGCAGAGACATCGCGGGAGGGTCTAAAGACAATGAGCAGTTCTTC.

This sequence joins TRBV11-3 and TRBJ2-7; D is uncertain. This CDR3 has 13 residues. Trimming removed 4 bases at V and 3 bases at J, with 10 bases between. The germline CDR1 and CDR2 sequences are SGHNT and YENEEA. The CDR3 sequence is CASSWKRDYEQYF. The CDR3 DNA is TGTGCCAGCAGCTGGAAGCGAGACTACGAGCAGTACTTC.

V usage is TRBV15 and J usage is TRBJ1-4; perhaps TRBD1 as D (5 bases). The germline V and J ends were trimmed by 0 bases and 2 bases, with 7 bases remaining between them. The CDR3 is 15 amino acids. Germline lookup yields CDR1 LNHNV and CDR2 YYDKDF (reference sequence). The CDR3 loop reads CATSREGRTNEKLFF. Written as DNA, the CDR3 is TGTGCCACCAGCAGAGAGGGGCGTACTAATGAAAAACTGTTTTTT.

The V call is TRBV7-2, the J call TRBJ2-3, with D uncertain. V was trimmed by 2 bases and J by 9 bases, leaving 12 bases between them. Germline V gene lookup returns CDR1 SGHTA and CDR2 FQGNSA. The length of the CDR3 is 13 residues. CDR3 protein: CASSLSSGQTQYF. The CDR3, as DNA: TGTGCCAGCAGCTTATCATCTGGGCAAACGCAGTATTTT.

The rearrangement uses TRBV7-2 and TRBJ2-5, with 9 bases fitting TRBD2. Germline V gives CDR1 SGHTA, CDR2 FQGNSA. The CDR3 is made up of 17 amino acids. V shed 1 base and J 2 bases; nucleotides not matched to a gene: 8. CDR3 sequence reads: CASSLGGLAWSQETQYF. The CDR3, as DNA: TGTGCCAGCAGCTTAGGCGGACTAGCGTGGAGTCAAGAGACCCAGTACTTC.